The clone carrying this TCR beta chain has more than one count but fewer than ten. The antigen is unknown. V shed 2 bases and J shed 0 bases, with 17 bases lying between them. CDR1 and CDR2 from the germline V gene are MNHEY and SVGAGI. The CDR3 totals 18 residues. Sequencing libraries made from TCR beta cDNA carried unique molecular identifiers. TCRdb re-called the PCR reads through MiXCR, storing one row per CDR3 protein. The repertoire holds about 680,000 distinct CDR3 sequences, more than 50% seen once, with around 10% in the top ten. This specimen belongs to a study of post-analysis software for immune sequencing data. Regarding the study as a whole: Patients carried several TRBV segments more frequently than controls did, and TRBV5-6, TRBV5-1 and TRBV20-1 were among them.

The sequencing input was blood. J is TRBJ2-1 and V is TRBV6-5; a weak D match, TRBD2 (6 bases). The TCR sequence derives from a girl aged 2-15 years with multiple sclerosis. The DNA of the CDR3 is TGTGCCAGCAGTTACCCCACCCCGGGAGTTAACTCCTACAATGAGCAGTTCTTC. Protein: CASSYPTPGVNSYNEQFF.